This T cell receptor beta chain was obtained from a study of shared clonotypes between healthy human individuals. Study-wide results and limits: Clonotypes shared by all four sorted-subset donors had higher generation probabilities than non-shared clonotypes.

This CDR3 region has 15 residues. The ends lost 7 bases at V and 2 bases at J; junction bases unmatched: 9. The V gene's germline CDR1 is MDHEN and CDR2 SYDVKM. TCRdb's copy holds only in-frame clones and misses some; the assay was immunoSEQ multiplex PCR. This sample carries more than 150,000 clones, about 93% of them seen once, and the ten largest clones take 0.067%. With regard to this clone: Antigen unknown.

CD4+ cells underwent separation, giving CD45RA+ naive and CD45RA-negative memory subsets. The TCR was taken from a young woman in good health. The material sequenced was naive CD4+ T cells sorted from blood. Stated subset: CD45RA+ positively selected. This chain links TRBV28 with TRBJ2-7; 9 bases agree with TRBD2. The CDR3: CASTSSGRSAYEQYF. The CDR3 DNA sequence: TGTGCCAGCACCAGTAGCGGGAGATCTGCCTACGAGCAGTACTTC.